These 15 T cell receptor beta chains share one sample of origin, sequenced in a study of CD8+CD57+ T cells in acquired aplastic anemia (dated 2018 in TCRdb). Sequencing was performed on an Illumina HiSeq 2000. Genomic DNA was used as template for profiling of TCR beta VDJ combinations and CDR3 sequences. TCRdb itself trimmed the public reads at Q25 with fastp, ran MiXCR and retained productive beta chains. Each entry merges the rows of one CDR3 protein and shows their most common DNA and genes. The table for this sample lists around 400,000 distinct CDR3 sequences; 65% to 80% of them were counted only once. The top ten clonotypes cover approximately 3.8% of the sample. Sequences were obtained from sorted CD4+, CD8+, or CD8+CD57+ T cells (not recorded which) from PBMCs. Every receptor here comes from a human donor in good health, serving as a control.

This clonotype appeared many times. J is TRBJ1-4 and V is TRBV2; maybe TRBD1 (6 bases). V lost 4 bases, J lost 5 bases, and 8 bases lay in between. The CDR3 is 13 amino acids. CDR1 is SNHLY and CDR2 is FYNNEI in the germline V gene. The CDR3 nucleotides are TGTGCCAGCAGTGGGGACACGAATGAAAAACTGTTTTTT. Amino acid sequence: CASSGDTNEKLFF.

This chain joins TRBV7-3 and TRBJ2-5, with D perhaps TRBD1 or TRBD2 (5 bases each). V dropped 6 bases and J dropped 5 bases, with 25 bases sitting between them. The germline CDR1 and CDR2 sequences are SGHTA and FQGTGA. This CDR3 spans 17 amino acids. CDR3 sequence: CASSPLQPGTETETQYF. The CDR3 coding sequence is TGTGCCAGCAGTCCGCTACAACCCGGGACGGAGACGGAGACCCAGTACTTC.

Worth noting for this clonotype: A read error may account for a junction end that differs from germline. The chain couples TRBV5-1 to TRBJ2-7; D may match TRBD1 or TRBD2 (6 bases each). The CDR3 is made up of 13 amino acids. Germline V gene data show CDR1 as SGHRS and CDR2 as YFSETQ. The CDR3 DNA follows: TGTGCCAACAGCTTCAATAAGGGGGGCGAGCAGTACTTC. Residues: CANSFNKGGEQYF.

The V and J genes are TRBV19 and TRBJ2-7; TRBD1 matches at 11 bases. The germline V gene has CDR1 LNHDA and CDR2 SQIVND (reference sequence). The trim removed 9 bases at V and 7 bases at J, leaving 8 bases unmatched. CDR3 length equals 13 residues. DNA of the CDR3: TGTGCCAGCACCGGACAGGGGGCGCGGGAGCAGTACTTC. Its protein product is CASTGQGAREQYF.

About this clonotype: No DNA is shown, since the ends of the CDR3 on it are uncertain; the CDR3 is the one TCRdb lists. The chain combines TRBV7-6 with TRBJ1-1; TRBD1 is the table's D call and was not checked against the DNA. Per the germline V gene, CDR1 is SGHVS and CDR2 is FNYEAQ. Including both end residues, the CDR3 is 16 amino acids long. CDR3 sequence: CASSLEGAEAFFGAFF.

A word on this clonotype: A much larger clone sits a single nucleotide away, making a read error possible. The conserved closing phenylalanine or tryptophan is absent in this CDR3, likely reflecting a read error. CDR3 bases: TGTGCCAGCAGCCATCCTAGCGGGCCGCAAGAGACCCAGTACCTC. Amino acids: CASSHPSGPQETQYL. The chain uses TRBV14 and TRBJ2-5; 8 nucleotides align to TRBD2. The CDR3 is made up of 15 amino acids. Germline loops: CDR1 SGHDN, CDR2 FVKESK. V shed 3 bases and J 2 bases; nucleotides not matched to a gene: 5.

The rearrangement uses TRBV5-1 and TRBJ1-1; 10 nucleotides match TRBD1. This CDR3 is 15 amino acids long. J lost 6 bases, V lost 3 bases, and 8 bases had no gene match. Germline CDR1 SGHRS, CDR2 YFSETQ. The CDR3, as DNA: TGCGCCAGCAGCTGGGGGGACAGGGGATATCCTGAAGCTTTCTTT. This sequence encodes CASSWGDRGYPEAFF.

On this clonotype itself: The junction departs from germline at one end; a sequencing error may be responsible. The J gene is TRBJ2-1, the V gene TRBV7-6; TRBD2 is a possible D gene (5 bases). This CDR3 is 15 amino acids long. CDR1 and CDR2 (germline): SGHVS, FNYEAQ. The CDR3 region is CASSRDEDSYEQHFF. The CDR3 bases are TGTGCCAGCAGCCGTGACGAGGACTCCTACGAGCAGCACTTCTTC.

The rearrangement links TRBV7-2 to TRBJ1-5; the D gene is possibly TRBD1 (5 bases). Trimming left V 5 bases short and J 13 bases short, with 27 bases between. Germline V gene data show CDR1 as SGHTA and CDR2 as FQGNSA. The CDR3 is made up of 16 amino acids. CDR3 protein: CASSLSLLRGSRSQHF. The CDR3 coding sequence is TGTGCCAGCAGCCTATCATTACTACGGGGGTCGCGATCGCAGCATTTT.

About this clonotype: A junction end diverges from the germline sequence, so it may reflect a read error. The chain employs TRBV7-9 and TRBJ1-2; D gene ambiguous. The CDR3 extends over 12 amino acids. Germline CDR1 reads SEHNR; CDR2 reads FQNEAQ (reference sequence). The CDR3 DNA reads TGTGCCAGCAGAACTCGCGGAGCAACCCACAACTTC. It codes for CASRTRGATHNF.

The chain employs TRBV29-1 and TRBJ2-7, with D uncertain. The CDR3 loop spans 13 amino acids. V was cut by 6 bases and J by 0 bases, with 12 bases left in between. CDR1 and CDR2 from the germline V gene are SQVTM and ANQGSEA. CDR3 in amino acids: CSVRASPSYEQYF. Written as DNA, the CDR3 is TGCAGCGTACGGGCCTCTCCCTCCTACGAGCAGTACTTC.

The V call is TRBV7-4, the J call TRBJ2-5; D possibly uses TRBD1 or TRBD2 (5 bases each). V was shortened by 3 bases and J by 2 bases, with 13 bases between the two germline ends. CDR3 size: 15 residues. Germline V lookup: CDR1 SGHVT, CDR2 SQSDAQ. CDR3 bases: TGTGCCAGCAGCTTCAGGGACGATCGGCAAGAGACCCAGTACTTC. Amino acids: CASSFRDDRQETQYF.

A single count supports this clonotype. The gene calls are TRBV6-5 and TRBJ2-3, with 10 bases lining up with TRBD2. The germline V gene encodes CDR1 MNHEY and CDR2 SVGAGI. Trimming took 4 bases from V and 2 from J; bases not matched to a gene: 6. CDR3 length: 16 residues. For the CDR3, the DNA is TGTGCCAGCAGTTTCAGAGCGGGGGGGGACACAGATACGCAGTATTTT. It codes for CASSFRAGGDTDTQYF.

This rearrangement joins TRBV7-9 to TRBJ2-2, with TRBD1 as a possible D gene (6 bases). This CDR3 spans 16 amino acids. With 3 bases removed from V and 13 bases from J, the gap between germline ends came to 24 bases. CDR1 SEHNR and CDR2 FQNEAQ come from the germline V gene (reference sequence). DNA of the CDR3: TGTGCCAGCAGCTTCAGGGGTTCGACAGAGCACGGGTTGCTGTTTTTT. It codes for CASSFRGSTEHGLLFF.

Notes on this clonotype: Germline is not matched at one junction end, which may reflect a read error. The rearrangement links TRBV13 to TRBJ2-7; tentative D call: TRBD1 (6 bases). Germline values: CDR1 PRHDT, CDR2 FYEKMQ (reference sequence). This CDR3 contains 14 residues. CDR3 in DNA: TGCGCCAGCAGCTCATTGGGGGCCCCCTACGAGCAGTACTTC. It translates to CASSSLGAPYEQYF.